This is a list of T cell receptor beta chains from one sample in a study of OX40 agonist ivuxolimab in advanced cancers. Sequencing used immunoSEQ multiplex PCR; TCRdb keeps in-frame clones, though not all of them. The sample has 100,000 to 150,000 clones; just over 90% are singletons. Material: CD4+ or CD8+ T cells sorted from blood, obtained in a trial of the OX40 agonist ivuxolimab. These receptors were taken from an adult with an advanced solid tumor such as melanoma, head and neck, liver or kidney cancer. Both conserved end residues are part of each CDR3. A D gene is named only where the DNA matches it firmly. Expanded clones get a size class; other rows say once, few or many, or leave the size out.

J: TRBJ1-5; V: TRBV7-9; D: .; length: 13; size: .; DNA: TGTGCCAGCAGGCGGGATAGCAATCAGCCCCAGCATTTT; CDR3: CASRRDSNQPQHF
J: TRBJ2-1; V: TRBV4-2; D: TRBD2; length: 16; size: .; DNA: TGTGCCAGCAGCTTAGAAGGGACTAGCGGGGGTAATGAGCAGTTCTTC; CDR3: CASSLEGTSGGNEQFF
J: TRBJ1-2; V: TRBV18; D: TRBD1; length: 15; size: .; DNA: TGTGCCAGCTCACCTCAGACAGGGACACTCGATGGCTACACCTTC; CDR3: CASSPQTGTLDGYTF
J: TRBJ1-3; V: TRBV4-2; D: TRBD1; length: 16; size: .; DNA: TGTGCCAGCAGCCAGGGACAGGGGGTCTCTGGAAACACCATATATTTT; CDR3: CASSQGQGVSGNTIYF
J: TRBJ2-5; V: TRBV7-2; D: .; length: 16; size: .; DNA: TGTGCCAGCAGCTTAGTTTTCTGGGCACTCCAAGAGACCCAGTACTTC; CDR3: CASSLVFWALQETQYF
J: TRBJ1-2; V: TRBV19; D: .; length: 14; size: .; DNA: TGTGCCAGTAGTAAACAGGGAGGGCCGTATGGCTACACCTTC; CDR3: CASSKQGGPYGYTF
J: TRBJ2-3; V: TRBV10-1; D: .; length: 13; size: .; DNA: TGCGCCAGCCGTCGGGAGAACACAGATACGCAGTATTTT; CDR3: CASRRENTDTQYF
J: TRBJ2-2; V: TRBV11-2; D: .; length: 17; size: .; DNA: TGTGCCAGCAGCTCCACCCTGGGGGGTTCCTCGGCCGGGGAGCTGTTTTTT; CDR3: CASSSTLGGSSAGELFF
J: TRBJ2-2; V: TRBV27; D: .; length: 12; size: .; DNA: TGTGCCAGCAGCTCAGGGAGCGGGGAGCTGTTTTTT; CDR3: CASSSGSGELFF
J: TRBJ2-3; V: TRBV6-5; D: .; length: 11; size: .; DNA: TGTGCCAGCAGTCACACAGATACGCAGTATTTT; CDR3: CASSHTDTQYF
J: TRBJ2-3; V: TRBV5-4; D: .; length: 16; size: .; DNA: TGTGCCAGCAGCTTGGGGAGCGGGCATTGGGGAGATACGCAGTATTTT; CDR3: CASSLGSGHWGDTQYF
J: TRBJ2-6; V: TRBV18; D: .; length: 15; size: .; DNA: TGTGCCAGCTCACCAGGGGACTCTGGGGCCAACGTCCTGACTTTC; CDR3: CASSPGDSGANVLTF
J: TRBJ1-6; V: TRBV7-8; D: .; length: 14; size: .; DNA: TGTGCCAGCAGCTTGAGCACAGTCCTTTCGCCCCTCCACTTT; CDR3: CASSLSTVLSPLHF
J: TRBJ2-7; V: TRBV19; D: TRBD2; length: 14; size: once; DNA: TGTGCCAGTAGTAGGGCTAGCGGAACCTACGAGCAGTACTTC; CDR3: CASSRASGTYEQYF
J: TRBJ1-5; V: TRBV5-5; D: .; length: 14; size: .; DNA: TGTGCCAGCAGCTGGATAGGAAGCAATCAGCCCCAGCATTTT; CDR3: CASSWIGSNQPQHF
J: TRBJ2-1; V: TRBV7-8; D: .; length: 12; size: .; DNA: TGTGCCAGCAGCTTGGGTAGAGAAGAGCAGTTCTTC; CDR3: CASSLGREEQFF
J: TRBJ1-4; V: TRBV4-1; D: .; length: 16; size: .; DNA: TGCGCCAGCAGCCAAGATCCGACACTGGGTAATGAAAAACTGTTTTTT; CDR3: CASSQDPTLGNEKLFF
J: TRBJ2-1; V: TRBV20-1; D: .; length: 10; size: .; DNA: TGCAGTGCTAGATACAATGAGCAGTTCTTC; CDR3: CSARYNEQFF
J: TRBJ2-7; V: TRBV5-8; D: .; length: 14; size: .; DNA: TGTGCCAGCAGCTCTAATACAGGGACCTACGAGCAGTACTTC; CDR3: CASSSNTGTYEQYF
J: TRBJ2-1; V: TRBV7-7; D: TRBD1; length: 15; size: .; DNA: TGTGCCAGCAGCCCGGGACAGGGGACTTACAATGAGCAGTTCTTC; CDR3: CASSPGQGTYNEQFF
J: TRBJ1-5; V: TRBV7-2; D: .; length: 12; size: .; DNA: TGTGCCAGCAGCCGCGACTGGGAGCCCCAGCATTTT; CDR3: CASSRDWEPQHF
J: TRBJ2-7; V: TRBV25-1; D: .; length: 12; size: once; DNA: TGTGCCAGCAGCCCCGTATCCTACGAGCAGTACTTC; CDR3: CASSPVSYEQYF
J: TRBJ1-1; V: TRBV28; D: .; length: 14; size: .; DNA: TGTGCCAGCAGTTTGCCTATGGGGGCCACTGAAGCTTTCTTT; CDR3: CASSLPMGATEAFF
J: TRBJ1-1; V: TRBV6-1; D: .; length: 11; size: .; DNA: TGTGCCAGCAAGGAGATCACTGAAGCTTTCTTT; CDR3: CASKEITEAFF
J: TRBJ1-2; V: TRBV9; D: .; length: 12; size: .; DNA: TGTGCCAGCAGCGTAGTGGCAGGGGGCTACACCTTC; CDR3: CASSVVAGGYTF